This entry lists 21 T cell receptor beta chains sequenced from one sample in a study of OX40 agonist ivuxolimab in advanced cancers. Using immunoSEQ multiplex PCR, the repertoire was profiled, and TCRdb retains in-frame clones only, with some absent. The sample comprises 75,000 to 100,000 clones, around nine tenths of which are singletons, and approximately 0.32% rests with the top ten. The sample in question was CD4+ or CD8+ T cells sorted from blood, obtained in a trial of the OX40 agonist ivuxolimab. The receptors were gathered from an adult with an advanced solid tumor such as melanoma, head and neck, liver or kidney cancer.

This clone was seen only once. The chain couples TRBV10-3 to TRBJ2-2, with D perhaps matching TRBD2 (6 bases). Per the germline V gene, CDR1 is ENHRY and CDR2 is SYGVKD. CDR3 size: 16 residues. V was clipped by 0 bases and J by 6 bases, with 14 bases between them. CDR3 DNA: TGTGCCATCAGTGAGTCCACGGGAGTCGGATCCGGGGAGCTGTTTTTT. Protein: CAISESTGVGSGELFF.

This chain links TRBV28 with TRBJ2-5; a possible D gene is TRBD2 (5 bases). Germline loops: CDR1 MDHEN, CDR2 SYDVKM. This CDR3 region has 15 residues. V dropped 5 bases and J dropped 5 bases, with 18 bases sitting between them. For the CDR3, the DNA is TGTGCCAGCAGTAATGCCTACGGTGGAGGCGAGACCCAGTACTTC. This codes for CASSNAYGGGETQYF.

This chain links TRBV19 with TRBJ2-3; D possibly corresponds to TRBD1 (6 bases). V was clipped by 3 bases and J by 0 bases, with 13 bases between them. This CDR3 contains 16 residues. Germline CDR1 and CDR2: LNHDA and SQIVND (reference sequence). In nucleotides, the CDR3 is TGTGCCAGTAGTATCAGGGGTCGTGCTAGCACAGATACGCAGTATTTT. Its translation: CASSIRGRASTDTQYF.

This clone appeared once. This chain links TRBV7-2 with TRBJ2-7; 10 bases map to TRBD2. The CDR3 is 16 residues long. Germline V gives CDR1 SGHTA, CDR2 FQGNSA. The J segment lost 1 base and the V segment lost 3 bases, leaving 6 bases of the junction unmatched. In DNA form, the CDR3 reads TGTGCCAGCAGCTTGACTGGACTAGCGGATTCCTACGAGCAGTACTTC. Translation: CASSLTGLADSYEQYF.

The chain recombines TRBV27 with TRBJ2-5; 7 bases fit TRBD2. The CDR3 spans 13 residues. With 4 bases clipped from V and 12 bases from J, the junction kept 11 bases outside the gene matches. Germline V gene lookup returns CDR1 MNHEY and CDR2 SMNVEV (reference sequence). This chain's CDR3 is CASSSQGLPQEYF. The CDR3 DNA sequence: TGTGCCAGCAGTTCCCAGGGACTACCGCAGGAGTACTTC.

This clone was seen only a few times. This chain connects TRBV4-1 to TRBJ2-1; D might be TRBD2 (5 bases). V was pared by 1 base and J by 1 base, with 14 bases between. Germline V lookup: CDR1 MGHRA, CDR2 YSYEKL. There are 17 residues in the CDR3. In nucleotides, the CDR3 is TGCGCCAGCAGCCAAGGCCAGGCCCGGAGGTCCTACAATGAGCAGTTCTTC. Its translation: CASSQGQARRSYNEQFF.

This clone came up a few times. V usage is TRBV9 and J usage is TRBJ2-4, with 7 bases matching TRBD1. The CDR3 runs 13 residues. Trimming cost V 4 bases and J 7 bases; bases outside gene matches: 5. CDR1 and CDR2 (germline): SGDLS, YYNGEE. CDR3 DNA: TGTGCCAGCAGCCCTGGGACAGAGAACATTCAGTACTTC. Translated: CASSPGTENIQYF. The variable domain in full, with the rest retrieved from reference TRBV9 and TRBJ2-4, is DSGVTQTPKHLITATGQRVTLRCSPRSGDLSVYWYQQSLDQGLQFLIQYYNGEERAKGNILERFSAQQFPDLHSELNLSSLELGDSALYFCASSPGTENIQYFGAGTRLSVL.

The V gene is TRBV6-5, the J gene TRBJ2-5; 7 positions agree with TRBD2. V gave up 5 bases and J gave up 4 bases; unmatched junction bases: 10. The CDR3 runs 15 residues. Germline V lookup: CDR1 MNHEY, CDR2 SVGAGI. The CDR3 DNA reads TGTGCCAGCAGTCTGGGGAGGGCCGGCCGAGAGACCCAGTACTTC. Translated: CASSLGRAGRETQYF.

The chain has TRBV2 and TRBJ2-3; 9 bases align to TRBD1. Unmatched junction bases numbered 8, after V lost 6 bases and J lost 4 bases. Per the germline V gene, CDR1 is SNHLY and CDR2 is FYNNEI. The CDR3 extends over 15 amino acids. In nucleotides, the CDR3 is TGTGCCAGCAGGGCCGGGACAGGGAAGCCAGATACGCAGTATTTT. Translating it yields CASRAGTGKPDTQYF.

The V and J genes are TRBV9 and TRBJ2-1; 8 bases line up with TRBD2. The V and J ends lost 0 bases and 7 bases, in that order; junction bases with no gene match: 15. This CDR3 contains 18 residues. Germline V lookup: CDR1 SGDLS, CDR2 YYNGEE. The CDR3 coding sequence is TGTGCCAGCAGCGTAGCGATTAATAGCGGGAAGGATGGAAATGAGCAGTTCTTC. Translating it yields CASSVAINSGKDGNEQFF.

V is TRBV19 and J is TRBJ1-4, with 9 bases that match TRBD1. The V and J ends lost 3 bases and 5 bases, in that order; junction bases with no gene match: 4. The CDR3 has 15 amino acids. Germline V gene lookup returns CDR1 LNHDA and CDR2 SQIVND (reference sequence). The CDR3 is CASSIPTGGNEKLFF. The CDR3 DNA sequence: TGTGCCAGTAGTATCCCGACAGGGGGAAATGAAAAACTGTTTTTT.

The J gene is TRBJ2-3, the V gene TRBV7-8, with 8 bases fitting TRBD2. The trim removed 5 bases at V and 4 bases at J, leaving 2 bases unmatched. CDR1 and CDR2 (germline): SGHVS, FQNEAQ. The CDR3 totals 13 residues. This CDR3 reads CASSAGRADTQYF. DNA of the CDR3: TGTGCCAGCAGCGCCGGGAGGGCAGATACGCAGTATTTT.

The chain carries TRBV6-5 and TRBJ1-6; D unresolved. The CDR3 spans 14 residues. Germline V gene data show CDR1 as MNHEY and CDR2 as SVGAGI. Trimming took off 6 bases at V and 7 bases at J, with 13 bases between the two ends. CDR3 nucleotides: TGTGCCAGCAGCAAGGGAGGACTAAATTCACCCCTCCACTTT. Translated: CASSKGGLNSPLHF.

The chain couples TRBV4-3 to TRBJ1-4, with D maybe TRBD1 (6 bases). This CDR3 is 17 amino acids long. Per germline, CDR1 LGHNA and CDR2 YSLEER. Trimming shortened V by 1 base and J by 2 bases, and 14 bases separated the two germline ends. CDR3 region: CASSQGGTGRTNEKLFF. The CDR3 nucleotides are TGCGCCAGCAGCCAAGGGGGAACAGGGAGGACTAATGAAAAACTGTTTTTT.

This chain uses TRBV15 with TRBJ2-5; D is undetermined. The CDR3 has 13 amino acids. The germline V gene encodes CDR1 LNHNV and CDR2 YYDKDF (reference sequence). V gave up 1 base and J gave up 1 base, with 4 bases separating them. CDR3 amino acids: CATSRGTQETQYF. In DNA form, the CDR3 reads TGTGCCACCAGCAGAGGGACCCAAGAGACCCAGTACTTC.

This clone showed up just once. This sequence joins TRBV7-2 and TRBJ2-2; 12 bases are a match to TRBD2. With 0 bases clipped from V and 4 bases from J, the junction kept 6 bases outside the gene matches. The CDR3 is made up of 18 amino acids. In germline, CDR1 is SGHTA, CDR2 FQGNSA. The CDR3 nucleotides are TGTGCCAGCAGCTTAGCCCCCACTAGCGGGAGGTTCACCGGGGAGCTGTTTTTT. It specifies CASSLAPTSGRFTGELFF.

The chain is built from TRBV7-2 and TRBJ2-7; the match to TRBD1 covers 8 bases. The ends lost 5 bases at V and 6 bases at J; junction bases unmatched: 21. The CDR3 contains 18 residues. Germline CDR1 and CDR2: SGHTA and FQGNSA. CDR3 sequence (DNA): TGTGCCAGCAGCCCCCGCTACACCGGACAGGGAGGTTTAGTCGAGCAGTACTTC. As protein: CASSPRYTGQGGLVEQYF. Combining the CDR3 with reference TRBV7-2 and TRBJ2-7 gives the whole variable domain GAGVSQSPSNKVTEKGKDVELRCDPISGHTALYWYRQSLGQGLEFLIYFQGNSAPDKSGLPSDRFSAERTGGSVSTLTIQRTQQEDSAVYLCASSPRYTGQGGLVEQYFGPGTRLTVT.

The chain uses TRBV2 and TRBJ2-7; 12 bases match TRBD2. V was pared by 6 bases and J by 7 bases, with 7 bases of the junction left unmatched. In germline, CDR1 is SNHLY, CDR2 FYNNEI. The CDR3 is made up of 14 amino acids. CDR3 coding DNA: TGTGCCAGCAGAACCGGACTAGCGGGAAAAGAGCAGTACTTC. This translates into CASRTGLAGKEQYF.

This chain uses TRBV19 with TRBJ1-1; D perhaps matches TRBD1 (5 bases). The V gene's germline CDR1 is LNHDA and CDR2 SQIVND (reference sequence). The CDR3 length is 17 residues. The germline V and J ends were trimmed by 4 bases and 1 base, with 19 bases remaining between them. The CDR3 DNA reads TGTGCCAGTAGTAAAGTACCGTCGGGGCGAGGGAACACTGAAGCTTTCTTT. Its protein product is CASSKVPSGRGNTEAFF.

The rearrangement links TRBV5-1 to TRBJ2-2; no firm D call. Deletions cut 0 bases from V and 4 bases from J, with 7 bases between. There are 14 residues in the CDR3. From germline, CDR1 is SGHRS and CDR2 YFSETQ. The CDR3 spells CASSLVPSTGELFF. For the CDR3, the DNA is TGCGCCAGCAGCTTGGTGCCCAGCACCGGGGAGCTGTTTTTT. The complete variable domain, with remaining parts taken from reference TRBV5-1 and TRBJ2-2, reads KAGVTQTPRYLIKTRGQQVTLSCSPISGHRSVSWYQQTPGQGLQFLFEYFSETQRNKGNFPGRFSGRQFSNSRSEMNVSTLELGDSALYLCASSLVPSTGELFFGEGSRLTVL.

This chain connects TRBV11-1 to TRBJ2-2; D may match TRBD1 or TRBD2 (6 bases each). The V end lost 1 base, the J end lost 6 bases, and 9 bases lay between the germline ends. Germline assignment: CDR1 SGHAT and CDR2 FQDESV (reference sequence). The CDR3 covers 14 residues. CDR3 nucleotides: TGTGCCAGCAGCTTAGACCGGGGGCCCGGGGAGCTGTTTTTT. It is translated as CASSLDRGPGELFF.